One sample yielded the 14 T cell receptor beta chains listed below, sequenced in a study of T cells expressing NK-cell markers. Following a re-call of the 5' RACE reads, TCRdb has one entry per CDR3 protein and lacks DNA. This table lists approximately 150,000 distinct CDR3 sequences. The sequencing sample was made of blood T cells: a sorted CD56 or NKG2C T cell subset, CD4+ or CD8+ T cells, or bulk PBMC T cells (not recorded which). The receptors were sampled from a man younger than 35 in good health.

The V gene is TRBV5-1, the J gene TRBJ2-7. CDR1 SGHRS and CDR2 YFSETQ come from the germline V gene. This CDR3 is 14 amino acids long. The chain's CDR3 is CASSLDQVVHEQYF.

The chain has TRBV12-5 and TRBJ1-1. CDR3 size: 12 residues. Germline CDR1 is LGHNT and CDR2 is FRNRAP. Here the CDR3 reads CASGFLDTEAFF.

The chain employs TRBV19 and TRBJ2-2; the TCRdb call, TRBD2, lacks DNA for checking. Per the germline V gene, CDR1 is LNHDA and CDR2 is SQIVND (reference sequence). The CDR3 contains 17 residues. The CDR3 region is CASSTTRLAGNTGELFF.

V and J are TRBV7-2 and TRBJ2-3. The germline gives CDR1 SGHTA, CDR2 FQGNSA. CDR3 size: 17 residues. This chain's CDR3 is CASSLAFDILSTDTQYF.

The V call is TRBV12-3 or TRBV12-4, the J call TRBJ2-2. This CDR3 comprises 14 residues. The CDR3 sequence: CASSLDAVIGELFF.

The chain joins TRBV18 to TRBJ2-3; TCRdb outputs TRBD1, but without DNA this stays unchecked. CDR3 length: 14 amino acids. The germline V gene encodes CDR1 KGHSH and CDR2 LQKENI. The CDR3 sequence is CASSPPRQTDTQYF.

This chain uses TRBV4-2 with TRBJ1-1; TCRdb reports TRBD1, a call that lacks DNA to check it against. CDR1 and CDR2 (germline): LGHNA, YNFKEQ. The CDR3 is 15 residues long. CDR3 region: CASSQDFRDSFEAFF.

The chain combines TRBV28 with TRBJ2-7; the TRBD2 assignment by TCRdb is unverifiable without DNA. Germline CDR1 MDHEN, CDR2 SYDVKM. This CDR3 has 14 amino acids. The CDR3 region is CASSRGGISYEQYF.

The chain is built from TRBV20-1 and TRBJ2-1. Germline CDR1 reads DFQATT; CDR2 reads SNEGSKA (reference sequence). The CDR3 is 12 residues long. The CDR3: CSADIMGNEQFF.

The chain links TRBV15 to TRBJ2-3; the TCRdb D gene call, TRBD2, has no DNA to confirm it. The germline V gene has CDR1 LNHNV and CDR2 YYDKDF (reference sequence). The CDR3 runs 16 residues. Here the CDR3 reads CATSRGLAGVVDTQYF.

V and J are TRBV2 and TRBJ2-1; TCRdb names TRBD2, which stays unverified in the absence of DNA. Germline V gene lookup returns CDR1 SNHLY and CDR2 FYNNEI. This CDR3 has 13 residues. CDR3: CASSPLGANEQFF.

The rearrangement joins TRBV7-9 to TRBJ1-3. CDR3 length equals 13 residues. Per germline, CDR1 SEHNR and CDR2 FQNEAQ (reference sequence). CDR3 amino acids: CASSFIKDNTIYF. The variable domain in full, with the rest retrieved from reference TRBV7-9 and TRBJ1-3, is DTGVSQNPRHKITKRGQNVTFRCDPISEHNRLYWYRQTLGQGPEFLTYFQNEAQLEKSRLLSDRFSAERPKGSFSTLEIQRTEQGDSAMYLCASSFIKDNTIYFGEGSWLTVV.

The gene calls are TRBV27 and TRBJ2-1. Germline V CDR1 and CDR2: MNHEY, SMNVEV (reference sequence). This CDR3 contains 14 residues. CDR3 in amino acids: CASSDFFLYNEQFF.

V usage is TRBV7-6 and J usage is TRBJ2-7; lacking DNA, the TRBD2 call made by TCRdb goes unchecked. Germline V gives CDR1 SGHVS, CDR2 FNYEAQ. The CDR3 contains 14 residues. The CDR3 loop reads CASNVGGFSYEQYF.